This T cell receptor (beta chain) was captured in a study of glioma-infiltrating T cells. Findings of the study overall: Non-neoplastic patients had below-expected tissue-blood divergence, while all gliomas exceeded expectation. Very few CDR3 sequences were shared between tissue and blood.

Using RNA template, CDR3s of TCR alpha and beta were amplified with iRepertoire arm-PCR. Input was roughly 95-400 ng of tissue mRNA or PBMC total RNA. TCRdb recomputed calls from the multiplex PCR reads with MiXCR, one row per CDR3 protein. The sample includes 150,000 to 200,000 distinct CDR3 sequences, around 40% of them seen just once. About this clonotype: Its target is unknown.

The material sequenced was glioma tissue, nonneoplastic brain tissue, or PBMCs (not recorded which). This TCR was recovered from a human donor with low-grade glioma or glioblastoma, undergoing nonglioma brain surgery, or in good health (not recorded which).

This CDR3 is CASSLAGRRSYEQYF. The DNA for the CDR3 is TGTGCCAGCAGCCTCGCCGGACGAAGAAGCTACGAGCAGTACTTC. The chain uses TRBV7-9 and TRBJ2-7; D unclear. V was cut by 5 bases and J by 3 bases, with 17 bases left in between. This CDR3 is built from 15 residues. The germline V gene encodes CDR1 SEHNR and CDR2 FQNEAQ (reference sequence).